These T cell receptor beta chains were read from a single sample in a study of blood T cell repertoires in COVID-19. Profiling relied on immunoSEQ multiplex PCR, and the TCRdb table lists in-frame clones only, not all of them. The table includes 300,000 or so clones, 70% to 90% detected once. The material sequenced was peripheral blood. The receptor source for this set is a woman aged 40-49 years with acute or convalescent COVID-19. Each CDR3 is given with its conserved first and last residue. The D gene is left open where the match is weak. Size is stated for part of the rows, as once, few or many counts, or as a class when the clone is expanded.

d_call,j_call,v_call,clone_size,cdr3_aa,cdr3_nt
-,TRBJ1-5,TRBV5-1,-,CASSRSIDQPQHF,TGCGCCAGCAGCCGTTCTATCGATCAGCCCCAGCATTTT
TRBD1,TRBJ1-4,TRBV18,-,CASSLLQGALSEKLFF,TGTGCCAGCTCACTGCTACAGGGGGCGTTGAGTGAAAAACTGTTTTTT
-,TRBJ1-3,TRBV11-2,-,CASSLGPGSGNTIYF,TGTGCCAGCAGCCTAGGACCGGGCTCTGGAAACACCATATATTTT
-,TRBJ1-4,TRBV10-3,-,CAISDGQLPRFEKLFF,TGTGCCATCAGTGACGGACAGCTACCCCGCTTTGAAAAACTGTTTTTT
-,TRBJ2-2,TRBV6-1,-,CASSEVVETGELFF,TGTGCCAGCAGTGAAGTAGTAGAGACCGGGGAGCTGTTTTTT
TRBD1,TRBJ1-1,TRBV27,-,CASSLAQGAHTEAFF,TGTGCCAGCAGTTTAGCACAGGGGGCCCATACTGAAGCTTTCTTT
-,TRBJ1-3,TRBV19,-,CASSYIGHRSGNTIYF,TGTGCCAGTAGTTATATAGGACACCGCTCTGGAAACACCATATATTTT
-,TRBJ2-1,TRBV21-1,-,CASSPRGRDEQFF,TGTGCCAGCAGCCCGAGGGGGAGGGACGAGCAGTTCTTC
TRBD1,TRBJ2-3,TRBV4-1,-,CASSLNRGPSTDTQYF,TGCGCCAGCAGCCTCAACAGGGGCCCTAGCACAGATACGCAGTATTTT
-,TRBJ2-5,TRBV5-1,-,CASSLSRALWETQYF,TGCGCCAGCAGCTTGTCCAGGGCTTTGTGGGAGACCCAGTACTTC
TRBD1,TRBJ1-2,TRBV19,-,CASSSGTGGVGYTF,TGTGCCAGTAGTTCTGGGACAGGGGGGGTCGGCTACACCTTC
-,TRBJ2-4,TRBV3-1/TRBV3-2,-,CASSHLGLENIQYF,TGTGCCAGCAGCCATCTAGGTCTCGAAAACATTCAGTACTTC
-,TRBJ2-3,TRBV9,-,CASSVVGGGLTDTQYF,TGTGCCAGCAGCGTAGTGGGGGGGGGCTTGACAGATACGCAGTATTTT
-,TRBJ1-1,TRBV4-2,-,CASSPFRVEAFF,TGTGCCAGCAGCCCGTTTAGAGTTGAAGCTTTCTTT
TRBD2,TRBJ2-3,TRBV11-2,-,CASSLGTRSTDTQYF,TGTGCCAGCAGCTTAGGGACTAGGAGCACAGATACGCAGTATTTT
TRBD1,TRBJ1-4,TRBV9,-,CASSGTGGRNEKLFF,TGTGCCAGCAGCGGGACAGGGGGACGGAATGAAAAACTGTTTTTT
-,TRBJ2-3,TRBV6-5,-,CASREGMGTDTQYF,TGTGCCAGCAGAGAGGGTATGGGCACAGATACGCAGTATTTT
TRBD2,TRBJ2-1,TRBV13,-,CASSLVGLAINNEQFF,TGTGCCAGCAGCTTAGTCGGACTAGCGATCAACAATGAGCAGTTCTTC
TRBD2,TRBJ2-2,TRBV5-1,-,CASSLGAGGRRTGELFF,TGCGCCAGCAGCTTAGGTGCGGGGGGCCGGAGGACCGGGGAGCTGTTTTTT
-,TRBJ2-4,TRBV11-2,-,CASSLSTGTLAKNIQYF,TGTGCCAGCAGCTTATCTACGGGGACTTTAGCCAAAAACATTCAGTACTTC
-,TRBJ2-5,TRBV4-1,-,CASSQQPGTVYQETQYF,TGCGCCAGCAGCCAACAACCCGGGACTGTGTACCAAGAGACCCAGTACTTC
-,TRBJ2-1,TRBV11-3,-,CASSLERVSNEQFF,TGTGCCAGCAGCTTAGAGAGGGTCAGTAATGAGCAGTTCTTC
-,TRBJ1-2,TRBV18,few,CASSPPGQGGGDGYTF,TGTGCCAGCTCACCACCGGGTCAGGGTGGGGGCGATGGCTACACCTTC
-,TRBJ1-3,TRBV7-6,-,CASSLGGGSSGNTIYF,TGTGCCAGCAGCTTAGGTGGGGGGAGCTCTGGAAACACCATATATTTT
TRBD2,TRBJ2-1,TRBV5-6,-,CASRAYSGGAPSYEQFF,TGTGCCAGCAGAGCCTATAGCGGGGGGGCACCATCGTATGAGCAGTTCTTC
-,TRBJ1-2,TRBV4-1,-,CASSPDSFLYGYTF,TGCGCCAGCAGCCCGGACAGCTTTCTATATGGCTACACCTTC
TRBD2,TRBJ2-4,TRBV3-1/TRBV3-2,-,CASRPSGGVQGIQYF,TGTGCCAGCAGGCCTAGCGGGGGGGTACAGGGCATTCAGTACTTC
TRBD2,TRBJ2-5,TRBV2,-,CASSGASGGPQETQYF,TGTGCCAGCAGTGGGGCTAGCGGGGGACCCCAAGAGACCCAGTACTTC
TRBD1,TRBJ1-2,TRBV9,-,CASSVGDRDGYTF,TGTGCCAGCAGCGTGGGCGACAGGGATGGCTACACCTTC
-,TRBJ1-2,TRBV10-1,-,CASSEGRNYGYTF,TGCGCCAGCAGTGAGGGGCGTAACTATGGCTACACCTTC
-,TRBJ1-2,TRBV29-1,-,CSVLTATNYGYTF,TGCAGCGTCCTGACAGCTACAAACTATGGCTACACCTTC
-,TRBJ2-4,TRBV5-1,-,CASSPGDLAKNIQYF,TGCGCCAGCAGCCCGGGGGATTTAGCCAAAAACATTCAGTACTTC
-,TRBJ1-2,TRBV11-2,-,CASSSPYQGTYGYTF,TGTGCCAGCAGCTCCCCATACCAGGGTACCTATGGCTACACCTTC
-,TRBJ2-2,TRBV2,-,CASSAGGNTGELFF,TGTGCCAGCAGCGCGGGCGGAAACACCGGGGAGCTGTTTTTT
TRBD1,TRBJ1-2,TRBV30,-,CAWTGQGDYGYTF,TGTGCCTGGACGGGACAGGGGGACTATGGCTACACCTTC
-,TRBJ2-2,TRBV6-5,-,CASSYLRGDTGELFF,TGTGCCAGCAGTTACCTCAGGGGCGATACCGGGGAGCTGTTTTTT
-,TRBJ2-1,TRBV2,-,CASGAGTLQGNEQFF,TGTGCCAGCGGGGCTGGGACTCTCCAAGGGAATGAGCAGTTCTTC
TRBD2,TRBJ2-5,TRBV3-1/TRBV3-2,-,CASSRQRGQETQYF,TGTGCCAGCAGCAGGCAGCGGGGCCAAGAGACCCAGTACTTC
-,TRBJ1-6,TRBV2,-,CASSREGLGSPLHF,TGTGCCAGCAGTCGGGAGGGGTTGGGTTCACCCCTCCACTTT
-,TRBJ1-2,TRBV5-6,-,CASSLVSTGNGYTF,TGTGCCAGCAGCTTGGTATCCACAGGGAATGGCTACACCTTC
-,TRBJ2-5,TRBV30,-,CAWGGLNQETQYF,TGTGCCTGGGGAGGACTAAACCAAGAGACCCAGTACTTC
-,TRBJ2-1,TRBV27,few,CASSFRLQLGEQFF,TGTGCCAGCAGTTTTCGACTCCAGTTAGGTGAGCAGTTCTTC
TRBD1,TRBJ1-1,TRBV10-1,-,CASSEGTGGNTEAFF,TGCGCCAGCAGTGAGGGGACAGGGGGGAACACTGAAGCTTTCTTT
TRBD1,TRBJ1-2,TRBV3-1/TRBV3-2,-,CASSPQGTRLAPGYTF,TGTGCCAGCAGCCCACAGGGGACTCGACTCGCCCCAGGCTACACCTTC
-,TRBJ2-2,TRBV2,-,CASSERGRDTGELFF,TGTGCCAGCAGTGAGCGGGGGCGGGACACCGGGGAGCTGTTTTTT